This T cell receptor beta chain is from a study of blood T cell repertoires in COVID-19. Whole-study context: Collection of acute and convalescent COVID-19 samples took place in the United States, Italy and Spain. PBMCs, B-cell-depleted T cells, or T cells provided the cDNA or gDNA that made up the material.

Original data processing: Counts of nucleated cells, estimated from reference gene primer amplification, were obtained. The table came from immunoSEQ multiplex PCR; TCRdb's copy has only in-frame clones and leaves some out. V and J calls and clone size are as listed in that table; D and trimming were resolved from the DNA. The sample shows about 350,000 clones, around 90% of them seen only once. This CDR3 comprises 14 residues. This rearrangement joins TRBV21-1 to TRBJ1-4; the D call in the table, TRBD1, was not verified against the DNA. TRBV21-1 represents a pseudogene. The receptor comes from a woman aged 18-29 years who had recovered from COVID-19. Sequenced: peripheral blood. The CDR3 sequence: CASSRRAGFEKLFF. The CDR3 coding sequence is TGTGCCAGCAGCCGCCGCGCAGGATTTGAAAAACTGTTTTTT.